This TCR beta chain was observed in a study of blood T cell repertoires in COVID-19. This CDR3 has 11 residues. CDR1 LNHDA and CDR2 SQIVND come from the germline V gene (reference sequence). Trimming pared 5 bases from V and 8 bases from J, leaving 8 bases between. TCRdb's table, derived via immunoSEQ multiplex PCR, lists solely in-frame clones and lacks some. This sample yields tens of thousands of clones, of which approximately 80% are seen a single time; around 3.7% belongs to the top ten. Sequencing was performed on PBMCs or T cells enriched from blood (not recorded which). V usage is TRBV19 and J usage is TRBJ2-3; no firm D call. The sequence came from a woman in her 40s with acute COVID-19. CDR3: CASSSSGTQYF. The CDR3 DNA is TGTGCCAGTAGTTCATCGGGTACGCAGTATTTT.